This TCR beta chain was retrieved from a study of cytomegalovirus exposure and HLA in healthy donors. The PCR contained 60 Vbeta and 13 Jbeta primers. Libraries were prepared by immunoSEQ multiplex PCR; TCRdb keeps only in-frame clonotypes and omits some of them. The repertoire table contains under 250,000 clones. The CDR3 totals 16 residues. V gave up 5 bases and J gave up 8 bases; unmatched junction bases: 9. From germline, CDR1 is SGHDT and CDR2 YYEEEE. This receptor was taken from a girl aged 2 to 9 in good health and CMV-seropositive. Sequenced: PBMCs. The J gene is TRBJ2-1, the V gene TRBV5-6, with TRBD2 matching 14 bases. CDR3 DNA: TGTGCCAGCAGTGATACCGGGACTAGCGGGAGAGATGAGCAGTTCTTC. The encoded protein is CASSDTGTSGRDEQFF.